These 9 T cell receptor beta chains were sequenced from one sample in a study of blood T cells in healthy people across ages. For the second PCR, which ran for about 6 to 11 cycles, a sample-barcoded 5' primer and a J-beta primer mix were used. TCRdb redid the calling of the 5' RACE reads with MiXCR, one entry per CDR3 protein. The repertoire has 870,000 or so distinct CDR3 sequences, about 30% of them found once; the top ten carry approximately 15%. Sequencing was carried out using blood. Source of these receptors: an elderly woman in good health.

The CDR3 region has the DNA TGTGCCAGCAGCTGGACCTCGGCCCCGTACCGAGAGACCCAGTACTTC. It encodes CASSWTSAPYRETQYF. This chain links TRBV7-2 with TRBJ2-5; no reliable D call. CDR1 and CDR2 from the germline V gene are SGHTA and FQGNSA. The CDR3 is 16 amino acids. The ends were cut back, 4 bases at V and 4 bases at J, with 19 bases in the middle.

CDR3 sequence (DNA): TGCGCCAGCAGCTCCTCGGGACAGCTTCTCCCGAACACCGGGGAGCTGTTTTTT. Amino acids: CASSSSGQLLPNTGELFF. The rearrangement links TRBV5-1 to TRBJ2-2; 7 bases are shared with TRBD1. J lost 0 bases, V lost 3 bases, and 11 bases had no gene match. This CDR3 has 18 residues. Germline CDR1 is SGHRS and CDR2 is YFSETQ. Full variable domain (missing parts from reference TRBV5-1 and TRBJ2-2): KAGVTQTPRYLIKTRGQQVTLSCSPISGHRSVSWYQQTPGQGLQFLFEYFSETQRNKGNFPGRFSGRQFSNSRSEMNVSTLELGDSALYLCASSSSGQLLPNTGELFFGEGSRLTVL.

V gene TRBV4-3 combines with J gene TRBJ2-1, with 11 bases matching TRBD1. The DNA end is a closer match to TRBJ2-7, so the J assignment may be wrong. CDR3 size: 15 residues. CDR1 and CDR2 from the germline V gene are LGHNA and YSLEER. The chain's CDR3 is CASSQLGQGAGEQYF. The CDR3 DNA sequence: TGCGCCAGCAGCCAGCTAGGACAGGGGGCTGGTGAGCAGTACTTC.

As for this clonotype: One junction end disagrees with the germline gene, perhaps due to a read error. The J gene is TRBJ2-2, the V gene TRBV15, with 8 bases lining up with TRBD2. This CDR3 spans 16 amino acids. The germline V gene encodes CDR1 LNHNV and CDR2 YYDKDF (reference sequence). CDR3 region: CAASTQRGGITGELFF. The CDR3 coding sequence is TGTGCCGCCAGCACGCAACGGGGGGGCATAACCGGGGAGCTGTTTTTT.

This clonotype was recorded a few times. The chain has TRBV4-1 and TRBJ2-5; TRBD2 matches 13 bases. V lost 5 bases to trimming and J lost 3 bases; unmatched junction nucleotides: 15. CDR1 MGHRA and CDR2 YSYEKL come from the germline V gene. This CDR3 spans 19 amino acids. The CDR3 nucleotides are TGCGCCAGCAGCAACCCCGGGGGACTAGCGGGACCGATGAAAGAGACCCAGTACTTC. Its protein is CASSNPGGLAGPMKETQYF.

The J gene is TRBJ2-1, the V gene TRBV18; D gene unclear. The better agreement between TRBJ2-7 and the DNA end casts doubt on the J call. The germline CDR1 and CDR2 sequences are KGHSH and LQKENI. The CDR3 runs 13 residues. As DNA, the CDR3 is TGTGCCAGCTCACCAATCAGTTACAATGAGCAGTACTTC. Its translation: CASSPISYNEQYF.

This clonotype was detected many times. The J gene is TRBJ2-3, the V gene TRBV27; possibly TRBD1 for D (6 bases). V dropped 7 bases and J dropped 5 bases, with 16 bases sitting between them. Germline lookup yields CDR1 MNHEY and CDR2 SMNVEV (reference sequence). The CDR3 is 14 residues long. The CDR3 nucleotides are TGTGCCAGCACCAAACGAGGCAGGGGAGATACGCAGTATTTT. Its translation is CASTKRGRGDTQYF.

The J gene is TRBJ2-3, the V gene TRBV30, with 8 nucleotides matching TRBD2. Germline V gives CDR1 GTSNPN, CDR2 SVGIG (reference sequence). The trim removed 2 bases at V and 4 bases at J, leaving 11 bases unmatched. The CDR3 has 16 residues. The CDR3 bases are TGTGCCTGGAGTCTCCAAAGGACTAGCACCCCAGATACGCAGTATTTT. Translating gives CAWSLQRTSTPDTQYF.

The chain has TRBV2 and TRBJ1-5; D remains ambiguous. Per germline, CDR1 SNHLY and CDR2 FYNNEI. Trimming shortened V by 5 bases and J by 9 bases, and 17 bases separated the two germline ends. The CDR3 contains 14 residues. CDR3 in DNA: TGTGCCAGCAGTACCGAGGGAGCGGGCTCGCCCCAGCATTTT. Protein product: CASSTEGAGSPQHF.